The T cell receptor beta chain under discussion was sequenced for a study of shared T cell receptors in the human thymus. Per the germline V gene, CDR1 is MNHEY and CDR2 is SMNVEV (reference sequence). The V gene lost 6 bases and the J gene lost 4 bases, with 13 bases spanning the gap. This CDR3 has 14 amino acids. The data were produced by immunoSEQ multiplex PCR, yet TCRdb's version contains in-frame clones alone and is incomplete. This sample has just under 550,000 clones, with around 78% found just once. These same data were also listed under a study on human thymus T cells. In that study: Those donating were healthy Finnish infants in corrective surgery for congenital heart defects. Surgeons resected thymus tissue during corrective heart surgery. Among thymic and blood repertoires, usage of V and J genes appeared biased.

The source is a boy younger than two with a congenital heart defect. Sequenced: thymocytes. V is TRBV27 and J is TRBJ2-1; perhaps TRBD1 as D (5 bases). The CDR3 DNA reads as TGTGCCAGCAGACCGACAGACTGTTACAATGAGCAGTTCTTC. Translating it yields CASRPTDCYNEQFF.